These 18 T cell receptor beta chains share one sample of origin, sequenced in a study of CD8+ T cells in alopecia areata. Isolated RNA was reverse transcribed into cDNA used as the sequencing template. The method was immunoSEQ multiplex PCR; TCRdb's version includes in-frame clones alone and lacks a portion of them. The sample consists of hundreds of thousands of clones, 58% of them appearing once. Treatment: oral pan-JAK inhibitor, 5-10 mg twice daily. The sample was CD4+ T cells sorted from blood, taken at week 24, from a patient treated with tofacitinib. The receptors derive from a human donor with alopecia areata.

This chain joins TRBV4-1 and TRBJ1-3; no clear D. Trimming removed 1 base at V and 1 base at J, with 8 bases between. This CDR3 has 15 amino acids. Germline loops: CDR1 MGHRA, CDR2 YSYEKL. The CDR3 bases are TGCGCCAGCAGCCAAGTGGGGTTATCTGGAAACACCATATATTTT. Translated: CASSQVGLSGNTIYF.

The chain is built from TRBV29-1 and TRBJ2-1, with D tentatively TRBD2 (6 bases). There are 13 residues in the CDR3. Germline CDR1 and CDR2: SQVTM and ANQGSEA. Trimming pared 1 base from V and 6 bases from J, leaving 10 bases between. The CDR3 DNA reads TGCAGCGTTGAAGCCCGGGAGCTCAATGAGCAGTTCTTC. Its protein is CSVEARELNEQFF.

The chain carries TRBV4-1 and TRBJ1-2; the D gene is possibly TRBD1 (6 bases). The CDR3 length is 13 residues. V was shortened by 6 bases and J by 4 bases, with 12 bases between the two germline ends. The germline CDR1 and CDR2 sequences are MGHRA and YSYEKL. CDR3 nucleotide sequence: TGCGCCAGCAGTTACGACAGGCTCTATGGCTACACCTTC. It codes for CASSYDRLYGYTF.

CDR3 in DNA: TGTGCCACCAGCAGAGAGTCCCACACTGAAGCTTTCTTT. Its translation: CATSRESHTEAFF. The rearrangement joins TRBV15 to TRBJ1-1; no definite D call. Per germline, CDR1 LNHNV and CDR2 YYDKDF (reference sequence). V lost 0 bases and J lost 3, with 5 bases in between. The CDR3 consists of 13 residues. Complete variable domain (other parts from reference TRBV15 and TRBJ1-1): DAMVIQNPRYQVTQFGKPVTLSCSQTLNHNVMYWYQQKSSQAPKLLFHYYDKDFNNEADTPDNFQSRRPNTSFCFLDIRSPGLGDTAMYLCATSRESHTEAFFGQGTRLTVV.

The chain recombines TRBV30 with TRBJ1-5, with 8 nucleotides matching TRBD1. Germline V lookup: CDR1 GTSNPN, CDR2 SVGIG (reference sequence). The junction had 8 bases not matched to a gene; V was cut back by 2 bases and J by 2 bases. This CDR3 is 16 amino acids long. CDR3: CAWSPPGGKGNQPQHF. The CDR3 region has the DNA TGTGCCTGGAGTCCCCCAGGGGGCAAGGGCAATCAGCCCCAGCATTTT. The full variable domain, in which reference TRBV30 and TRBJ1-5 provide the parts outside the CDR3, is SQTIHQWPATLVQPVGSPLSLECTVEGTSNPNLYWYRQAAGRGLQLLFYSVGIGQISSEVPQNLSASRPQDRQFILSSKKLLLSDSGFYLCAWSPPGGKGNQPQHFGDGTRLSIL.

The chain has TRBV30 and TRBJ2-1; no clear D. Germline loops: CDR1 GTSNPN, CDR2 SVGIG (reference sequence). Deletions cut 3 bases from V and 4 bases from J, with 10 bases between. The CDR3 runs 13 residues. The CDR3 reads CAWRRPGYNEQFF. As DNA, the CDR3 is TGTGCCTGGAGGAGGCCCGGGTACAATGAGCAGTTCTTC.

This sequence joins TRBV10-3 and TRBJ2-3; TRBD2 matches 14 bases. The CDR3 runs 15 residues. V trimming: 8 bases; J trimming: 5 bases; junction bases outside the gene matches: 6. The germline V gene has CDR1 ENHRY and CDR2 SYGVKD. CDR3 loop: CAISTSGGAGDTQYF. The CDR3 DNA sequence: TGTGCCATCTCGACTAGCGGGGGGGCTGGAGATACGCAGTATTTT.

V gene TRBV30 combines with J gene TRBJ2-5, with 8 bases identical to TRBD1. The CDR3 runs 13 residues. Unmatched junction bases numbered 3, after V lost 3 bases and J lost 3 bases. The germline V gene has CDR1 GTSNPN and CDR2 SVGIG (reference sequence). In nucleotides, the CDR3 is TGTGCCTGGAGGGAGACAGGGGAAGAGACCCAGTACTTC. Translating it yields CAWRETGEETQYF.

The V call is TRBV7-6, the J call TRBJ1-4, with D possibly TRBD1 on 6 matching bases. Trimming cost V 5 bases and J 0 bases, with 19 bases left between them. The CDR3 consists of 18 residues. Looked up from germline, CDR1 is SGHVS and CDR2 is FNYEAQ. The DNA of the CDR3 is TGTGCCAGCAGCCGGACATTAAGGGGGGCAGCAACTAATGAAAAACTGTTTTTT. As protein: CASSRTLRGAATNEKLFF.

This clone turned up a few times. The chain has TRBV9 and TRBJ1-1; TRBD1 matches 9 bases. The trim removed 2 bases at V and 6 bases at J, leaving 5 bases unmatched. The CDR3 is 14 amino acids. Germline V gene data show CDR1 as SGDLS and CDR2 as YYNGEE. In DNA, the CDR3 is TGTGCCAGCAGCGTGTGGGACAGGGATGCTGAAGCTTTCTTT. It is translated as CASSVWDRDAEAFF.

The chain couples TRBV28 to TRBJ1-2; possible D gene TRBD1, 6 bases. CDR3 length: 13 residues. Germline lookup yields CDR1 MDHEN and CDR2 SYDVKM. With 6 bases removed from V and 6 bases from J, the gap between germline ends came to 14 bases. The CDR3 nucleotides are TGTGCCAGCAGCAGGGGCCAGGTGAATGGCTACACCTTC. Protein product: CASSRGQVNGYTF.

This clone was counted only a few times. This chain connects TRBV29-1 to TRBJ2-7, with D possibly matching TRBD2 (5 bases). Germline CDR1 SQVTM, CDR2 ANQGSEA. The CDR3 is 11 amino acids. Trimming left V 3 bases short and J 4 bases short, with 7 bases between. The DNA of the CDR3 is TGCAGCGTTGACGGCGGGTACGAGCAGTACTTC. Translation: CSVDGGYEQYF.

V and J are TRBV23-1 and TRBJ1-6, with TRBD1 identical over 10 bases. TRBV23-1 belongs to the ORF category, with a function that is uncertain. CDR3 size: 18 residues. V was clipped by 8 bases and J by 7 bases; unmatched bases: 17. CDR3 nucleotides: TGCGCCAGCGGACTCAGTTACCGGGACAGGGGCAGGAATTCACCCCTCCACTTT. This translates into CASGLSYRDRGRNSPLHF.

This clone occurred a few times. V is TRBV30 and J is TRBJ2-5, with a possible D match to TRBD1 (5 bases). V shed 7 bases and J shed 2 bases, with 11 bases lying between them. CDR1 and CDR2 from the germline V gene are GTSNPN and SVGIG (reference sequence). This CDR3 comprises 12 residues. The CDR3 loop is CASTTAQETQYF. The CDR3 DNA is TGTGCCTCCACGACAGCTCAAGAGACCCAGTACTTC.

The gene calls are TRBV29-1 and TRBJ1-1; tentatively, D is TRBD1 (6 bases). Germline CDR1 SQVTM, CDR2 ANQGSEA. Trimming removed 7 bases from V and 8 bases from J, with 14 bases in between. This CDR3 spans 11 amino acids. The CDR3 is CSAQTGQEAFF. The CDR3 DNA reads as TGCAGCGCCCAGACAGGCCAGGAAGCTTTCTTT.

The chain uses TRBV30 and TRBJ2-1; 10 bases fit TRBD1. This CDR3 spans 14 amino acids. With V trimmed by 7 bases and J by 6 bases, 9 bases remained unmatched. CDR1 is GTSNPN and CDR2 is SVGIG in the germline V gene (reference sequence). CDR3 amino acids: CAFNRDRGRNEQFF. The CDR3 nucleotides are TGTGCCTTCAACCGGGACAGGGGACGCAATGAGCAGTTCTTC.

The chain recombines TRBV15 with TRBJ1-2; the D is unclear. Germline V lookup: CDR1 LNHNV, CDR2 YYDKDF (reference sequence). Trimming cost V 6 bases and J 8 bases, with 10 bases left between them. The CDR3 is made up of 11 amino acids. Here the CDR3 reads CATSGRWGYTF. The CDR3 region has the DNA TGTGCCACCAGTGGTAGATGGGGCTACACCTTC.

This clone was counted only a few times. J is TRBJ2-5 and V is TRBV6-5; possible D gene TRBD2, 6 bases. There are 16 residues in the CDR3. Germline V lookup: CDR1 MNHEY, CDR2 SVGAGI. Trimming shortened V by 0 bases and J by 4 bases, and 15 bases separated the two germline ends. Written as DNA, the CDR3 is TGTGCCAGCAGTTACTCCGGGACTCTGGGAGGAGAGACCCAGTACTTC. Its translation is CASSYSGTLGGETQYF.